The 3 T cell receptor beta chains below all came from one sample that was sequenced in a study of T cell changes during pregnancy in multiple sclerosis. Profiling relied on immunoSEQ multiplex PCR, and the TCRdb table lists in-frame clones only, not all of them. The table lists 44,000 or so clones, approximately 87% of them singletons. This specimen consisted of peripheral blood, obtained in the first trimester of pregnancy. These receptors were taken from a female donor in good health, enrolled as a control in a pregnancy study.

The CDR3 bases are TGTGCCAGCAGCGACAGGGCGAACACCGGGGAGCTGTTTTTT. This translates into CASSDRANTGELFF. The J gene is TRBJ2-2, the V gene TRBV27, with 7 bases lining up with TRBD1. V was clipped by 6 bases and J by 0 bases; unmatched bases: 1. Germline-derived CDR1 and CDR2 are MNHEY and SMNVEV (reference sequence). The CDR3 totals 14 residues.

This chain links TRBV19 with TRBJ1-1; 7 bases are shared with TRBD1. CDR1 LNHDA and CDR2 SQIVND come from the germline V gene (reference sequence). With V trimmed by 5 bases and J by 3 bases, 12 bases remained unmatched. The length of the CDR3 is 16 residues. The CDR3 DNA is TGTGCCAGTAGTCGAACAACAGGACAGGTTGACACTGAAGCTTTCTTT. It is translated as CASSRTTGQVDTEAFF.

The genes are TRBV19 and TRBJ2-5; 7 bases align to TRBD2. The CDR3 runs 14 residues. Germline V lookup: CDR1 LNHDA, CDR2 SQIVND (reference sequence). V lost 6 bases, J lost 1 base, and 5 bases stayed unmatched. Written as DNA, the CDR3 is TGTGCCAGTAGGTTTCCGGGGGGCCAAGAGACCCAGTACTTC. It yields the protein CASRFPGGQETQYF. The variable domain in full, completed from reference TRBV19 and TRBJ2-5, reads DGGITQSPKYLFRKEGQNVTLSCEQNLNHDAMYWYRQDPGQGLRLIYYSQIVNDFQKGDIAEGYSVSREKKESFPLTVTSAQKNPTAFYLCASRFPGGQETQYFGPGTRLLVL.